The clone carrying this T cell receptor (beta chain) was counted only a few times. Its antigen is not identified. The data belong to a study of beta chain features in type 1 diabetes. The study's findings and limits: Equally in patients and controls, shorter templates might have been favored by PCR.

Reverse transcription of all isolated RNA meant that expressed TCRB transcripts were sequenced. The data were produced by immunoSEQ multiplex PCR, yet TCRdb's version contains in-frame clones alone and is incomplete. The repertoire holds more than 300,000 clones, around 15% seen once, with approximately 0.019% in the top ten. V was clipped by 2 bases and J by 0 bases, with 12 bases between them. Germline loops: CDR1 MNHEY, CDR2 SVGAGI. CDR3 size: 16 residues. Sequenced input: naive CD4+ T cells from blood. This clonotype originated in a woman under 30 in good health. The rearrangement uses TRBV6-5 and TRBJ2-3; D may be TRBD2 (5 bases). As DNA, the CDR3 is TGTGCCAGCAGTTACCTAGCCCCTTCTAGCACAGATACGCAGTATTTT. This translates into CASSYLAPSSTDTQYF.